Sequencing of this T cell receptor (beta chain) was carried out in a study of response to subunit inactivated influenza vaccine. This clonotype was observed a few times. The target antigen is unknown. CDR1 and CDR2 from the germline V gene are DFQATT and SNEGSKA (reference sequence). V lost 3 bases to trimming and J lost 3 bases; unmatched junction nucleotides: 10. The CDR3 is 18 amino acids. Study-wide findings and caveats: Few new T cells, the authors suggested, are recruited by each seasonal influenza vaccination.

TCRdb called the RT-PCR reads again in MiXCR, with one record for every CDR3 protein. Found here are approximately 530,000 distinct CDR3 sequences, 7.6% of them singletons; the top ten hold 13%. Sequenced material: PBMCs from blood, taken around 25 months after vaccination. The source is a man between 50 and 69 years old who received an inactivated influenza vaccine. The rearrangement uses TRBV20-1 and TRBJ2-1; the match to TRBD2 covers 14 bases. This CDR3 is CSARETGTSGGNYNEQFF. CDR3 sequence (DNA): TGCAGTGCTAGGGAAACCGGGACTAGCGGGGGCAACTACAATGAGCAGTTCTTC.